This entry lists 20 T cell receptor beta chains sequenced from one sample in a study of T cells expressing NK-cell markers. TCRdb re-called the 5' RACE reads and shows each CDR3 protein once, DNA omitted. The listing contains about 180,000 distinct CDR3 sequences. The sequenced material came from blood T cells: a sorted CD56 or NKG2C T cell subset, CD4+ or CD8+ T cells, or bulk PBMC T cells (not recorded which). All receptors derive from a woman aged 18 to 75 in good health.

This chain links TRBV24-1 with TRBJ2-2; TCRdb returns TRBD2, unconfirmable since there is no DNA. The CDR3 sequence is 14 residues long. Per germline, CDR1 KGHDR and CDR2 SFDVKD. The CDR3 sequence is CATMGLRDSGELFF.

The chain carries TRBV5-1 and TRBJ2-1; no DNA is available, so the TRBD1 call from TCRdb remains unchecked. Germline V gives CDR1 SGHRS, CDR2 YFSETQ. This CDR3 is 15 amino acids long. The CDR3 protein is CASSFLAGANNEQFF.

This rearrangement joins TRBV2 to TRBJ1-2; checking the TCRdb D call of TRBD1 is not possible without DNA. This CDR3 is built from 12 residues. Germline V gene data show CDR1 as SNHLY and CDR2 as FYNNEI. CDR3 sequence: CASNRPGAGYTF.

The chain employs TRBV5-6 and TRBJ2-4; checking the TCRdb D call of TRBD2 is not possible without DNA. The germline V gene has CDR1 SGHDT and CDR2 YYEEEE. This CDR3 is built from 14 residues. CDR3 residues: CASSPSGAKNIQYF. Full variable domain (outside the CDR3, taken from reference TRBV5-6 and TRBJ2-4): DAGVTQSPTHLIKTRGQQVTLRCSPKSGHDTVSWYQQALGQGPQFIFQYYEEEERQRGNFPDRFSGHQFPNYSSELNVNALLLGDSALYLCASSPSGAKNIQYFGAGTRLSVL.

The V call is TRBV6-1, the J call TRBJ2-7. The length of the CDR3 is 14 residues. Germline V gene sequence: CDR1 MNHNS, CDR2 SASEGT. CDR3 amino acids: CASSQAPSSYEQYF.

The chain is built from TRBV7-2 and TRBJ1-1. The CDR3 sequence is 12 residues long. The V gene's germline CDR1 is SGHTA and CDR2 FQGNSA. The CDR3 region is CASSFRETEAFF.

This CDR3 reads CASGLVRGGSTGELFF. This rearrangement joins TRBV12-5 to TRBJ2-2; TCRdb proposes TRBD1, but this gene call is untestable without DNA. This CDR3 contains 16 residues. Germline V gives CDR1 LGHNT, CDR2 FRNRAP.

The chain is built from TRBV24-1 and TRBJ2-3; TCRdb's D gene call, TRBD1, goes unchecked for lack of DNA. Germline V CDR1 and CDR2: KGHDR, SFDVKD. This CDR3 spans 15 amino acids. CDR3 in amino acids: CATSDPAGAGDTQYF.

The J gene is TRBJ1-3, the V gene TRBV6-1; TCRdb returns TRBD1, unconfirmable since there is no DNA. Germline V gene sequence: CDR1 MNHNS, CDR2 SASEGT. This CDR3 comprises 17 residues. Here the CDR3 reads CASSKRSGGGSGNTIYF.

The V gene is TRBV10-3, the J gene TRBJ1-5. Germline V CDR1 and CDR2: ENHRY, SYGVKD. The CDR3 covers 13 residues. CDR3 region: CATNPQGGQPQHF.

The chain uses TRBV24-1 and TRBJ2-3. The CDR3 has 14 amino acids. The germline V gene encodes CDR1 KGHDR and CDR2 SFDVKD. CDR3 loop: CATSDRTQTDTQYF.

The chain employs TRBV4-2 and TRBJ2-4; the D gene TCRdb calls, TRBD1, cannot be checked with no DNA. The CDR3 is 15 amino acids. CDR1 is LGHNA and CDR2 is YNFKEQ in the germline V gene. CDR3 residues: CASSPRTGVDNIQYF.

The chain carries TRBV5-6 and TRBJ2-1; with no DNA, the TCRdb D assignment of TRBD2 cannot be verified. Germline V CDR1 and CDR2: SGHDT, YYEEEE. The CDR3 loop spans 15 amino acids. CDR3: CASSFSPSVYNEQFF.

The rearrangement joins TRBV9 to TRBJ1-6; absent DNA, TCRdb's TRBD1 call cannot be checked. The CDR3 is 15 residues long. Germline V CDR1 and CDR2: SGDLS, YYNGEE. The CDR3 protein is CASSPTGLPYSPLHF.

V gene TRBV28 combines with J gene TRBJ2-5; TCRdb returns TRBD1, unconfirmable since there is no DNA. Germline assignment: CDR1 MDHEN and CDR2 SYDVKM. The CDR3 contains 15 residues. The CDR3 reads CASSFGGGPQETQYF.

The chain uses TRBV5-1 and TRBJ1-1; the D gene TCRdb calls, TRBD1, cannot be checked with no DNA. Germline loops: CDR1 SGHRS, CDR2 YFSETQ. The length of the CDR3 is 14 residues. CDR3 in amino acids: CASSQNGGLTEAFF.

The chain carries TRBV9 and TRBJ1-6. The CDR3 runs to 15 residues. Looked up from germline, CDR1 is SGDLS and CDR2 is YYNGEE. The CDR3 loop reads CASSVGGRKNSPLHF.

The V call is TRBV6-5, the J call TRBJ1-4; TCRdb indicates TRBD1, and absent DNA this call remains unverified. In germline, CDR1 is MNHEY, CDR2 SVGAGI. The CDR3 is 16 residues long. This CDR3 is CASSYSGGSPNEKLFF.

The rearrangement uses TRBV5-1 and TRBJ2-1; TCRdb's assignment of TRBD1 cannot be checked, as there is no DNA. This CDR3 spans 16 amino acids. The germline gives CDR1 SGHRS, CDR2 YFSETQ. CDR3 region: CASSARGIRDTNEQFF.

V and J are TRBV18 and TRBJ2-1. Germline V gives CDR1 KGHSH, CDR2 LQKENI. The CDR3 has 13 residues. The CDR3 here is CASSPRVADEQFF.